Below, 31 T cell receptor beta chains from the same sample are listed, as sequenced in a study of beta chain features in type 1 diabetes. What was sequenced were expressed TCRB transcripts, since all of the isolated RNA had been reverse transcribed. Generated by immunoSEQ multiplex PCR, the TCRdb table keeps only in-frame clones and is missing some. The sample shows around 160,000 clones, about 50% of them seen only once. The sequenced material came from Tregs from blood. These TCRs come from a man younger than 35 in good health.

The rearrangement links TRBV18 to TRBJ2-2; D is undetermined. Per the germline V gene, CDR1 is KGHSH and CDR2 is LQKENI. The CDR3 has 15 amino acids. V lost 6 bases, J lost 3 bases, and 14 bases lay in between. CDR3 sequence: CASSPPRFDTGELFF. The CDR3 coding sequence is TGTGCCAGCTCCCCCCCCAGGTTCGACACCGGGGAGCTGTTTTTT. The full variable domain, its missing parts supplied by reference TRBV18 and TRBJ2-2, is NAGVMQNPRHLVRRRGQEARLRCSPMKGHSHVYWYRQLPEEGLKFMVYLQKENIIDESGMPKERFSAEFPKEGPSILRIQQVVRGDSAAYFCASSPPRFDTGELFFGEGSRLTVL.

This clone was detected only a few times. The chain joins TRBV5-8 to TRBJ2-1; the D gene is possibly TRBD1 (6 bases). This CDR3 is built from 15 residues. Germline CDR1 reads SGHTS; CDR2 reads YDEGEE. V shed 0 bases and J shed 8 bases, with 15 bases lying between them. The CDR3 sequence: CASSLVGQGIDEQFF. In DNA form, the CDR3 reads TGTGCCAGCAGCTTGGTAGGGCAGGGGATCGATGAGCAGTTCTTC.

The CDR3: CASSFRASKTQYF. In DNA form, the CDR3 reads TGTGCCAGCAGTTTTAGAGCGTCGAAGACCCAGTACTTC. The chain recombines TRBV28 with TRBJ2-5; no clear D gene. This CDR3 is built from 13 residues. Germline V CDR1 and CDR2: MDHEN, SYDVKM. V gave up 3 bases and J gave up 6 bases, with 11 bases separating them.

This rearrangement joins TRBV10-3 to TRBJ2-1; D is perhaps TRBD2 (6 bases). Trimming removed 11 bases at V and 8 bases at J, with 22 bases between. Germline V gene sequence: CDR1 ENHRY, CDR2 SYGVKD. The CDR3 extends over 14 amino acids. CDR3 residues: CAFSPNPPGDEQFF. In DNA, the CDR3 is TGTGCCTTTAGCCCCAATCCCCCGGGAGATGAGCAGTTCTTC.

The table lists this clone with a few counts. V is TRBV6-5 and J is TRBJ2-7; tentatively, D is TRBD1 (5 bases). V dropped 5 bases and J dropped 3 bases, with 5 bases sitting between them. CDR3 length: 11 amino acids. CDR1 is MNHEY and CDR2 is SVGAGI in the germline V gene. CDR3 protein: CASSGHYEQYF. CDR3 coding DNA: TGTGCCAGCAGTGGACACTACGAGCAGTACTTC.

The chain links TRBV10-3 to TRBJ2-1; D is undetermined. CDR1 is ENHRY and CDR2 is SYGVKD in the germline V gene. There are 11 residues in the CDR3. Trimming left V 11 bases short and J 6 bases short, with 11 bases between. This CDR3 is CASRLGNEQFF. CDR3 sequence (DNA): TGTGCCTCGAGACTCGGCAATGAGCAGTTCTTC.

Worth noting for this clone: The junction does not match germline at one end; this may be a read error. This chain joins TRBV30 and TRBJ2-7; TRBD1 might be the D (5 bases). The CDR3 has 11 amino acids. CDR1 and CDR2 from the germline V gene are GTSNPN and SVGIG (reference sequence). The DNA for the CDR3 is TGTGCCCAGGGAACTACCTATGAGCAGTACTTC. Protein sequence: CAQGTTYEQYF.

This clone was recorded only once. J is TRBJ1-4 and V is TRBV7-2, with 8 bases matching TRBD1. CDR3 length: 14 residues. Germline trimming cut 4 bases from V and 8 bases from J; bases unmatched to any gene: 6. Per germline, CDR1 SGHTA and CDR2 FQGNSA. CDR3 sequence: CASSSGGMWEKLFF. CDR3 bases: TGTGCCAGCAGCTCAGGGGGCATGTGGGAAAAACTGTTTTTT.

About this clone itself: Different DNA sequences within this sample yield the same CDR3. The chain recombines TRBV18 with TRBJ2-5, with D perhaps matching TRBD2 (5 bases). In germline, CDR1 is KGHSH, CDR2 LQKENI. The CDR3 extends over 12 amino acids. Trimming took off 3 bases at V and 4 bases at J, with 6 bases between the two ends. The CDR3 protein is CASSPAGETQYF. Written as DNA, the CDR3 is TGTGCCAGCTCACCTGCGGGAGAGACCCAGTACTTC.

The V and J genes are TRBV10-3 and TRBJ2-7; 10 bases map to TRBD1. Germline assignment: CDR1 ENHRY and CDR2 SYGVKD. CDR3 length: 13 amino acids. The V and J ends lost 9 bases and 6 bases, in that order; junction bases with no gene match: 8. CDR3 nucleotides: TGTGCCATTACTCCGGGACAGGGGTCCGAGCAGTACTTC. Translated: CAITPGQGSEQYF.

The CDR3 reads CASSLASGFSYNEQFF. The CDR3 coding sequence is TGCGCCAGCAGCCTCGCATCGGGATTCTCCTACAATGAGCAGTTCTTC. The rearrangement links TRBV5-1 to TRBJ2-1; D is perhaps TRBD2 (5 bases). The CDR3 contains 16 residues. V was shortened by 4 bases and J by 0 bases, with 14 bases between the two germline ends. Germline lookup yields CDR1 SGHRS and CDR2 YFSETQ.

This chain links TRBV2 with TRBJ2-7, with 9 positions matching TRBD1. The junction had 6 bases not matched to a gene; V was cut back by 6 bases and J by 6 bases. The germline CDR1 and CDR2 sequences are SNHLY and FYNNEI. The CDR3 loop spans 13 amino acids. The CDR3 protein is CASRGQGRLEQYF. The CDR3 DNA follows: TGTGCCAGCAGGGGACAGGGAAGACTCGAGCAGTACTTC.

The rearrangement joins TRBV5-1 to TRBJ2-2; 12 nucleotides line up with TRBD1. Looked up from germline, CDR1 is SGHRS and CDR2 is YFSETQ. Trimming cost V 7 bases and J 5 bases; bases outside gene matches: 9. The CDR3 spans 16 residues. CDR3 region: CASCPGTGGGTGELFF. CDR3 bases: TGCGCCAGCTGCCCAGGGACAGGGGGCGGAACCGGGGAGCTGTTTTTT.

This chain uses TRBV7-9 with TRBJ2-5, with a possible D match to TRBD1 (6 bases). CDR3 length: 13 amino acids. The germline CDR1 and CDR2 sequences are SEHNR and FQNEAQ (reference sequence). The V and J ends lost 5 bases and 5 bases respectively, with 12 bases between them. CDR3 bases: TGTGCCAGCAGCCAAGGGGGAGTGGAGACCCAGTACTTC. This translates into CASSQGGVETQYF.

The chain joins TRBV6-5 to TRBJ1-1, with D tentatively TRBD1 (5 bases). The V end was cut by 5 bases, the J end by 1 base, with 11 bases between. The CDR3 is 14 residues long. The germline gives CDR1 MNHEY, CDR2 SVGAGI. The CDR3, as DNA: TGTGCCAGCAGTAGACAGCAATGGAACACTGAAGCTTTCTTT. Residues: CASSRQQWNTEAFF.

V gene TRBV28 combines with J gene TRBJ2-2, with D hard to call. The CDR3 length is 14 residues. The V end was cut by 6 bases, the J end by 4 bases, with 12 bases between. From germline, CDR1 is MDHEN and CDR2 SYDVKM. CDR3 sequence reads: CASSYRVSTGELFF. CDR3 in DNA: TGTGCCAGCAGCTACAGAGTTTCCACCGGGGAGCTGTTTTTT.

The V call is TRBV27, the J call TRBJ2-5; 7 bases match TRBD2. The V gene end was trimmed by 4 bases and the J gene end by 5 bases; junction bases not matched to a gene: 16. Germline-derived CDR1 and CDR2 are MNHEY and SMNVEV (reference sequence). CDR3 length: 17 residues. The CDR3 DNA reads TGTGCCAGCAGTTCGCGGCGGGGGAAGACCTCGCCGGAGACCCAGTACTTC. Protein sequence: CASSSRRGKTSPETQYF.

This clone was found a few times. The gene calls are TRBV7-2 and TRBJ1-1; 9 nucleotides match TRBD1. The V gene's germline CDR1 is SGHTA and CDR2 FQGNSA. V gave up 3 bases and J gave up 1 base; unmatched junction bases: 6. The CDR3 length is 16 residues. The chain's CDR3 is CASSFRTGAGNTEAFF. DNA of the CDR3: TGTGCCAGCAGCTTTAGGACAGGGGCAGGGAACACTGAAGCTTTCTTT.

This chain joins TRBV4-3 and TRBJ2-1, with 8 bases identical to TRBD1. V was clipped by 0 bases and J by 6 bases; unmatched bases: 1. The CDR3 totals 14 residues. Germline CDR1 and CDR2: LGHNA and YSLEER. This CDR3 is CASSQDRGRNEQFF. The CDR3 DNA reads as TGCGCCAGCAGCCAAGACAGGGGGCGCAATGAGCAGTTCTTC.

This chain uses TRBV29-1 with TRBJ2-7; 8 nucleotides agree with TRBD1. V dropped 6 bases and J dropped 3; count of bases not matched to a gene: 10. The CDR3 loop spans 14 amino acids. Germline values: CDR1 SQVTM, CDR2 ANQGSEA. CDR3 in amino acids: CSVNGQGTIYEQYF. The CDR3 nucleotides are TGCAGCGTGAATGGACAGGGCACCATCTACGAGCAGTACTTC.

This clone was observed a few times. Here the CDR3 reads CASSASGTANEQFF. DNA of the CDR3: TGTGCCAGCAGCGCTAGCGGGACCGCAAATGAGCAGTTCTTC. The chain employs TRBV13 and TRBJ2-1; 9 nucleotides line up with TRBD2. The CDR3 totals 14 residues. V was pared by 5 bases and J by 7 bases, with 6 bases of the junction left unmatched. Germline assignment: CDR1 PRHDT and CDR2 FYEKMQ (reference sequence).

The rearrangement links TRBV29-1 to TRBJ2-7, with 8 bases that match TRBD2. CDR3 length: 14 residues. Germline trimming cut 6 bases from V and 0 bases from J; bases unmatched to any gene: 7. The germline CDR1 and CDR2 sequences are SQVTM and ANQGSEA. The CDR3 region is CSVVGLEGSYEQYF. CDR3 DNA: TGCAGCGTCGTGGGACTAGAGGGCTCCTACGAGCAGTACTTC.

The V and J genes are TRBV4-3 and TRBJ2-2; no definite D call. Germline lookup yields CDR1 LGHNA and CDR2 YSLEER. The CDR3 runs to 18 residues. The V gene lost 3 bases and the J gene lost 1 base, with 18 bases spanning the gap. CDR3 residues: CASSQEQPRAENTGELFF. The CDR3 DNA reads as TGCGCCAGCAGCCAGGAACAGCCGCGCGCTGAGAACACCGGGGAGCTGTTTTTT.

The V call is TRBV7-2, the J call TRBJ2-3; maybe TRBD2 (7 bases). CDR1 is SGHTA, CDR2 FQGNSA, per germline. The length of the CDR3 is 16 residues. V shed 8 bases and J shed 7 bases, with 25 bases lying between them. CDR3 DNA sequence: TGTGCCAGCGGAGGGGGAGGGGGAGCCATGACATATACGCAGTATTTT. Its translation: CASGGGGGAMTYTQYF.

The chain recombines TRBV7-2 with TRBJ1-6; D unclear. Germline lookup yields CDR1 SGHTA and CDR2 FQGNSA. Trimming stripped 3 bases from V and 9 bases from J, with 12 bases between. This CDR3 comprises 14 residues. CDR3 sequence reads: CASSLFLVFSPLHF. Here the CDR3 DNA reads TGTGCCAGCAGCTTGTTTTTAGTTTTTTCACCCCTCCACTTT. Looking up the rest from reference TRBV7-2 and TRBJ1-6 gives the full variable domain: GAGVSQSPSNKVTEKGKDVELRCDPISGHTALYWYRQSLGQGLEFLIYFQGNSAPDKSGLPSDRFSAERTGGSVSTLTIQRTQQEDSAVYLCASSLFLVFSPLHFGNGTRLTVT.

This clone was counted only a few times. V usage is TRBV5-1 and J usage is TRBJ2-7; D is possibly TRBD1 (5 bases). The CDR3 covers 17 residues. The V and J ends lost 0 bases and 1 base respectively, with 17 bases between them. Looked up from germline, CDR1 is SGHRS and CDR2 is YFSETQ. CDR3 sequence (DNA): TGCGCCAGCAGCTTGGGACAGCTTCCCATAATATCCTACGAGCAGTACTTC. Protein product: CASSLGQLPIISYEQYF.

The chain carries TRBV9 and TRBJ2-1, with D uncertain. Germline-derived CDR1 and CDR2 are SGDLS and YYNGEE. V was cut by 0 bases and J by 8 bases, with 18 bases left in between. The CDR3 contains 16 residues. The CDR3 sequence: CASSVATSAVTYEQFF. DNA of the CDR3: TGTGCCAGCAGCGTAGCTACCAGCGCCGTCACGTATGAGCAGTTCTTC. Looking up the rest from reference TRBV9 and TRBJ2-1 gives the full variable domain: DSGVTQTPKHLITATGQRVTLRCSPRSGDLSVYWYQQSLDQGLQFLIQYYNGEERAKGNILERFSAQQFPDLHSELNLSSLELGDSALYFCASSVATSAVTYEQFFGPGTRLTVL.

The chain carries TRBV4-1 and TRBJ1-2, with a tentative D call TRBD1 (5 bases). Per the germline V gene, CDR1 is MGHRA and CDR2 is YSYEKL. Trimming cost V 4 bases and J 3 bases, with 18 bases left between them. The CDR3 length is 16 residues. The CDR3 protein is CASSPPGGGYDYGYTF. CDR3 in DNA: TGCGCCAGCAGCCCCCCTGGGGGGGGATACGACTATGGCTACACCTTC.

This clone occurred a few times. The rearrangement uses TRBV29-1 and TRBJ2-1, with D maybe TRBD1 (5 bases). From germline, CDR1 is SQVTM and CDR2 ANQGSEA. The CDR3 has 13 amino acids. V lost 0 bases and J 12 bases, leaving 15 bases between the germline ends. The CDR3 spells CSVEDTRQKGQFF. The CDR3 coding sequence is TGCAGCGTTGAAGACACCAGACAGAAGGGGCAGTTCTTC.

This clone has a single count. V and J are TRBV30 and TRBJ1-6, with a possible D match to TRBD1 (5 bases). The germline V gene has CDR1 GTSNPN and CDR2 SVGIG (reference sequence). The CDR3 is made up of 13 amino acids. V lost 8 bases to trimming and J lost 0 bases, with 8 bases between them. The CDR3: CARQSSYNSPLHF. Here the CDR3 DNA reads TGTGCCCGACAGAGCTCCTATAATTCACCCCTCCACTTT.

V and J are TRBV6-6 and TRBJ2-5; D not certain. The CDR3 runs to 12 residues. Trimming cost V 5 bases and J 1 base, with 5 bases left between them. Germline lookup yields CDR1 MNHNY and CDR2 SVGAGI (reference sequence). CDR3 residues: CASSLIQETQYF. The DNA of the CDR3 is TGTGCCAGCAGTCTTATCCAAGAGACCCAGTACTTC.